This T cell receptor beta chain was sequenced for a study of shared clonotypes between healthy human individuals. Broader study findings: Represented genetic and exposure-history diversity was restricted by having few donors. Compared with memory subsets, naive subsets generally had larger estimated richness.

Germline CDR1 reads SGHRS; CDR2 reads YFSETQ. V was shortened by 8 bases and J by 5 bases, with 17 bases between the two germline ends. The CDR3 consists of 14 residues. Splitting the CD4+ cells yielded a CD45RA+ naive subset and a CD45RA-negative memory subset. Notes on this clone: Its target is unknown.

The assay was immunoSEQ multiplex PCR, and TCRdb's table has in-frame clones only and misses some. Altogether roughly 1 million clones are present, approximately 70% being singletons, with the ten largest covering around 1.4%. V and J are TRBV5-1 and TRBJ2-1, with D possibly TRBD2 on 6 matching bases. The specimen sequenced was memory CD4+ T cells sorted from blood. Subset in this sample: CD45RA-negative fraction. The clonotype comes from a man younger than 35 in good health. The CDR3 is CASRSRGGDNEQFF. The DNA for the CDR3 is TGCGCCAGTCGTTCGCGGGGAGGAGACAATGAGCAGTTCTTC.